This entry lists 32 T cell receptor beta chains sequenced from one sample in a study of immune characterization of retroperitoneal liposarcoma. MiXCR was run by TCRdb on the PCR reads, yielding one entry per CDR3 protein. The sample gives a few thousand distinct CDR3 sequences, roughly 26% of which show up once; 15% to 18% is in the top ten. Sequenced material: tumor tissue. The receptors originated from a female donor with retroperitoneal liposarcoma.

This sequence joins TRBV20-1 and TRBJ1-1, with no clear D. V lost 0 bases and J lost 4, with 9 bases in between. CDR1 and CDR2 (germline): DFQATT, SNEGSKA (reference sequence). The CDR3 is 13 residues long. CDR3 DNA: TGCAGTGCTAGAGATCGGAGGGTCACTGAAGCTTTCTTT. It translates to CSARDRRVTEAFF.

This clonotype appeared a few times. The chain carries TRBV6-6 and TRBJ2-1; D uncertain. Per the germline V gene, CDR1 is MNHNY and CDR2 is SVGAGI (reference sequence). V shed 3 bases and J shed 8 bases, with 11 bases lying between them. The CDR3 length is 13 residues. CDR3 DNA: TGTGCCAGCAGTTATCTCCCCTCCTATGAGCAGTTCTTC. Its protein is CASSYLPSYEQFF.

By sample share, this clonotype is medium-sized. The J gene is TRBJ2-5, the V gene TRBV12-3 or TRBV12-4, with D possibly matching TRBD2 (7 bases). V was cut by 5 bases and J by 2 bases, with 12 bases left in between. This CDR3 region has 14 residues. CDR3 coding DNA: TGTGCCAGCAGTCGGGGGGCCTCTCAAGAGACCCAGTACTTC. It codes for CASSRGASQETQYF.

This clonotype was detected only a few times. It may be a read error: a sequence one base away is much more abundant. The CDR3 DNA reads TGTGCCAGCAGTTACTCCGCAGGCGGCTACGAGCAGTTCTTC. It codes for CASSYSAGGYEQFF. The genes are TRBV6-6 and TRBJ2-1; no definite D call. Per germline, CDR1 MNHNY and CDR2 SVGAGI (reference sequence). Trimming removed 0 bases at V and 10 bases at J, with 13 bases between. The CDR3 contains 14 residues.

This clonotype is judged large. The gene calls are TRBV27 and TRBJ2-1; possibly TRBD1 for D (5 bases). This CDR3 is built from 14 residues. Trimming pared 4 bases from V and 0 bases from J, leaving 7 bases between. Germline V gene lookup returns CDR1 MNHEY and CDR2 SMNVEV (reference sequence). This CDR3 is CASSWGSSYNEQFF. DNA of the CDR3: TGTGCCAGCAGTTGGGGCAGCTCCTACAATGAGCAGTTCTTC.

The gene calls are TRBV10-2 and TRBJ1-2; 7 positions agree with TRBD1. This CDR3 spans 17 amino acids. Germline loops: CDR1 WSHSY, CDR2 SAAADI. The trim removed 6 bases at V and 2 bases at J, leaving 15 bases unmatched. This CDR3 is CASSHRGDGDYNYGYTF. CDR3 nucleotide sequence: TGCGCCAGCAGCCACAGGGGCGACGGCGACTACAACTATGGCTACACCTTC.

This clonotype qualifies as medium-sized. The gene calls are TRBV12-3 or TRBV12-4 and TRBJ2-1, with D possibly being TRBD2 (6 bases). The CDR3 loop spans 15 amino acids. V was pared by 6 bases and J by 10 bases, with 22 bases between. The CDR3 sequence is CASRGTHNPSGEQFF. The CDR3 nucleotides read TGTGCCAGCAGGGGGACTCATAACCCTTCGGGCGAGCAGTTCTTC.

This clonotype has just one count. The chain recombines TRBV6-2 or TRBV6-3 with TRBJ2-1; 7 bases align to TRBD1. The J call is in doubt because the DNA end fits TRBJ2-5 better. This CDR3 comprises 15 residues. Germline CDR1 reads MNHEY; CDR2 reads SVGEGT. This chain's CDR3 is CASSYGQAEYETQYF. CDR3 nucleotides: TGTGCCAGCAGTTACGGACAGGCAGAATATGAGACCCAGTACTTC.

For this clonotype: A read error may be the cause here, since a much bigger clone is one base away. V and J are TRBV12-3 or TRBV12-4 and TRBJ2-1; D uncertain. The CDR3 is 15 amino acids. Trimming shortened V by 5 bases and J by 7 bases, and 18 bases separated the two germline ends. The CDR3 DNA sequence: TGTGCCAGCAGTCCTTCTCTCCCCGAGCGTAATGAGCAGTTCTTC. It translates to CASSPSLPERNEQFF.

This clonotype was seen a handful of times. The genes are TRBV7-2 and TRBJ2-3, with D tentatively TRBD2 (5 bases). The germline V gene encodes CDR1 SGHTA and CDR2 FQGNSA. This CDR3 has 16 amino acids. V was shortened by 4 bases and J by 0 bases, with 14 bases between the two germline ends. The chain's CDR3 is CASSSQRTLSTDTQYF. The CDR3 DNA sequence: TGTGCCAGCAGCTCACAGCGGACTCTAAGCACAGATACGCAGTATTTT.

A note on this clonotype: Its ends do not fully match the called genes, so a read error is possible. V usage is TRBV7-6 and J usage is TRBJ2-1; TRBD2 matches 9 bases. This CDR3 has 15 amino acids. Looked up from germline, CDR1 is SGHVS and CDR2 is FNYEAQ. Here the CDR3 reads CASSLDSGGYNEQFF. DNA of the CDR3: TGTGCTAGCAGCTTAGATAGCGGGGGCTACAATGAGCAGTTCTTC. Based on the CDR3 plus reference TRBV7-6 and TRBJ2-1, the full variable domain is GAGVSQSPRYKVTKRGQDVALRCDPISGHVSLYWYRQALGQGPEFLTYFNYEAQQDKSGLPNDRFSAERPEGSISTLTIQRTEQRDSAMYRCASSLDSGGYNEQFFGPGTRLTVL.

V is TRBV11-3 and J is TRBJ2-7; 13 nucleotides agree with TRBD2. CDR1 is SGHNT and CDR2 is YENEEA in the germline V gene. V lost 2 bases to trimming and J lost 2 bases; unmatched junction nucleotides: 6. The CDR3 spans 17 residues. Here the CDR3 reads CASSLRTSGRQAYEQYF. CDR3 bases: TGTGCCAGCAGCTTAAGGACTAGCGGGAGACAAGCCTACGAGCAGTACTTC. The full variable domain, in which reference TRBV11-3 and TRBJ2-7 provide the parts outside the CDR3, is EAGVVQSPRYKIIEKKQPVAFWCNPISGHNTLYWYLQNLGQGPELLIRYENEEAVDDSQLPKDRFSAERLKGVDSTLKIQPAELGDSAVYLCASSLRTSGRQAYEQYFGPGTRLTVT.

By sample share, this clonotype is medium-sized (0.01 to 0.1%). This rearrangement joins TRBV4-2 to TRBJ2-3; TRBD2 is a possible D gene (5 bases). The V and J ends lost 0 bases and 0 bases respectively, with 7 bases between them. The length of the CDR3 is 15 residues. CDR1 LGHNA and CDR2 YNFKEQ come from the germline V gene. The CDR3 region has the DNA TGTGCCAGCAGCCAAGATAGGACTAGCACAGATACGCAGTATTTT. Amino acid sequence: CASSQDRTSTDTQYF.

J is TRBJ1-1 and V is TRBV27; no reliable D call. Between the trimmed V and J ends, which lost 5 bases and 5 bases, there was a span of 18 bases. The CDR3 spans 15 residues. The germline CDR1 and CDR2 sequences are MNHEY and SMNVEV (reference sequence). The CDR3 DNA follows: TGTGCCAGCAGTGCTCTCAACCCCAGTACGACTGAAGCTTTCTTT. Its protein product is CASSALNPSTTEAFF.

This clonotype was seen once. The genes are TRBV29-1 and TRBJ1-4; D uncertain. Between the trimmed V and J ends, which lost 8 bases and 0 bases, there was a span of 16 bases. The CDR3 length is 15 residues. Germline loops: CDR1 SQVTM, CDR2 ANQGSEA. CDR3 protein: CSLPGVSATNEKLFF. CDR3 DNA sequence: TGCAGCCTCCCCGGGGTAAGTGCAACTAATGAAAAACTGTTTTTT.

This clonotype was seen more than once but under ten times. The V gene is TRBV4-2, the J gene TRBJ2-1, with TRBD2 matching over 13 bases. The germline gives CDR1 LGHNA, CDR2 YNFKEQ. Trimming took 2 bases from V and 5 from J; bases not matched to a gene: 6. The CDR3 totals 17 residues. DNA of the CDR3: TGTGCCAGCAGCCAACCGCCCGGGACTAGCGGGGACAATGAGCAGTTCTTC. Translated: CASSQPPGTSGDNEQFF.

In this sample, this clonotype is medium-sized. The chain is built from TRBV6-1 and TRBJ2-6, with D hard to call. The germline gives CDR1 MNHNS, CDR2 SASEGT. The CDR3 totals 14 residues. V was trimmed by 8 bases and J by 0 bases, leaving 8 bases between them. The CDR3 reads CASPEVSGANVLTF. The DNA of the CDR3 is TGTGCCAGCCCCGAAGTCTCTGGGGCCAACGTCCTGACTTTC.

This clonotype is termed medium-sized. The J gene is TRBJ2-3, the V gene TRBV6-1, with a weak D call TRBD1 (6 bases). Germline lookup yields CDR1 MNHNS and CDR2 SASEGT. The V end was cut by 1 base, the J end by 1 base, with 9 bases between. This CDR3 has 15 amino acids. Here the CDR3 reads CASSEVKGGTDTQYF. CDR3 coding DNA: TGTGCCAGCAGTGAAGTCAAGGGGGGCACAGATACGCAGTATTTT.

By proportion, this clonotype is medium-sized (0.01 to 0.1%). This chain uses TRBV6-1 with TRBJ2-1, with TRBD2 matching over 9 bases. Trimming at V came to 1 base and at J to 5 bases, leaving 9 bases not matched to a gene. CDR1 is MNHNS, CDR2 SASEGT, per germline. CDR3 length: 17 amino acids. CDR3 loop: CASSEEYLAGFNNEQFF. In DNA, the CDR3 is TGTGCCAGCAGTGAAGAGTACCTAGCGGGATTTAACAATGAGCAGTTCTTC.

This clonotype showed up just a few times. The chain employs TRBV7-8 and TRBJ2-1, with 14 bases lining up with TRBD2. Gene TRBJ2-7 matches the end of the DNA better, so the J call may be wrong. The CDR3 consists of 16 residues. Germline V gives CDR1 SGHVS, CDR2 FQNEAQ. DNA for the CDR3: TGTGCCAGCAGCCCGAGACTAGCGGGGGGGATAGATGAGCAGTACTTC. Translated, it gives CASSPRLAGGIDEQYF.

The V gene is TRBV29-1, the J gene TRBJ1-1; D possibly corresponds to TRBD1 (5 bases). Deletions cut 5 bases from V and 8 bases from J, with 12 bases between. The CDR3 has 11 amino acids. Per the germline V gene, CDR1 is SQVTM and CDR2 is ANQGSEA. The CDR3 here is CSVLQGDEAFF. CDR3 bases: TGCAGCGTTCTTCAGGGAGACGAAGCTTTCTTT.

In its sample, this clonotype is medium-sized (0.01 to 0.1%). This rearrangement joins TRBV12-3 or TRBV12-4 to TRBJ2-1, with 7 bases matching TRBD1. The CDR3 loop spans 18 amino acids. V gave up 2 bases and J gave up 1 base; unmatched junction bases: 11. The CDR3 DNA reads TGTGCCAGCAGTTTACCGAATTGGGACAGCCCATCCTACAATGAGCAGTTCTTC. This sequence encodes CASSLPNWDSPSYNEQFF.

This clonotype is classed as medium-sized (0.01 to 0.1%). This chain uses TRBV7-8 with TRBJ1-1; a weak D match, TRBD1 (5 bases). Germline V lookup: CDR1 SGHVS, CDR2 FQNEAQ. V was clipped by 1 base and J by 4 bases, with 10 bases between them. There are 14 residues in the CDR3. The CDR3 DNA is TGTGCCAGCAGCTTAGGGGGGGGAGGCACTGAAGCTTTCTTT. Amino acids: CASSLGGGGTEAFF.

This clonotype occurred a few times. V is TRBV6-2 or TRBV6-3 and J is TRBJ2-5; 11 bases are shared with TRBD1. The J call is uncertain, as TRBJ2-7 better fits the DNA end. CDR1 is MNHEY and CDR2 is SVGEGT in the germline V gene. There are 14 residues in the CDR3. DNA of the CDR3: TGTGCCAGCAGGCCGGGACAGGGGGCCTACGAGCAGTACTTC. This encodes CASRPGQGAYEQYF.

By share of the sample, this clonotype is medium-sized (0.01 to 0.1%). CDR3 in DNA: TGTGCCAGCACCCCGGCTGGACAGAGCTCCTACAATGAGCAGTACTTC. This codes for CASTPAGQSSYNEQYF. The chain uses TRBV12-3 or TRBV12-4 and TRBJ2-1; TRBD1 is a possible D gene (6 bases). TRBJ2-7 matches the DNA end more closely, so the J call is doubtful. The CDR3 is 16 amino acids.

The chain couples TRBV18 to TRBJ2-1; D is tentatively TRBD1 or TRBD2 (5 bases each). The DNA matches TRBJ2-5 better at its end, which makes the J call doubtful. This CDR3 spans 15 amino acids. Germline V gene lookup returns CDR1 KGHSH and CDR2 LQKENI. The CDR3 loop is CASSPPDVGTGTQYF. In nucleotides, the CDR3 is TGTGCCAGCTCACCACCGGATGTGGGGACGGGGACCCAGTACTTC.

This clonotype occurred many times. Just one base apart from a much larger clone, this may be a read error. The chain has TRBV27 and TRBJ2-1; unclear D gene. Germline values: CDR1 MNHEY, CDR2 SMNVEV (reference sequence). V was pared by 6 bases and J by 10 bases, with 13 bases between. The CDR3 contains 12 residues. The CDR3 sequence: CASSRLGGEQFF. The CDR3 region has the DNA TGTGCCAGCAGCCGCCTAGGCGGCGAGCAGTTCTTC.

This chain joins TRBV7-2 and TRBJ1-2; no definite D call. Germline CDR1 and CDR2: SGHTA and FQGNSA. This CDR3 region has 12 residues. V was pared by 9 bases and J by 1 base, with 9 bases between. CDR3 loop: CASSPVNYGYTF. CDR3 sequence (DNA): TGTGCCAGTAGCCCCGTTAACTATGGCTACACCTTC.

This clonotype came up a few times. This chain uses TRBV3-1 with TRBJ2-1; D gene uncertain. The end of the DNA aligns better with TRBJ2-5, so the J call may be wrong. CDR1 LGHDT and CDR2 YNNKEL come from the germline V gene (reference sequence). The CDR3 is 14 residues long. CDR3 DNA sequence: TGTGCCAGCAGCCAAGACGACCCGTCAGAGACCCAGTACTTC. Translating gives CASSQDDPSETQYF.

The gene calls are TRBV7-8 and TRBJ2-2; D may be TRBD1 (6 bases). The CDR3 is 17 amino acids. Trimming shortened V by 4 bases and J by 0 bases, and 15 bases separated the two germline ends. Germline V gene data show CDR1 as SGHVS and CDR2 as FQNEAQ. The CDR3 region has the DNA TGTGCCAGCAGCTACCTCTCGACAGGAACGAACACCGGGGAGCTGTTTTTT. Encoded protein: CASSYLSTGTNTGELFF.

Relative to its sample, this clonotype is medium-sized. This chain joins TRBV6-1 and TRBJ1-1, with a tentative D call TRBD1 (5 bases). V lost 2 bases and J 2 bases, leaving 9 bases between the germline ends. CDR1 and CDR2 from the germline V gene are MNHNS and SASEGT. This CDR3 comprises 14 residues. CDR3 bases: TGTGCCAGCAGTGAACCAGGGCTAAACACTGAAGCTTTCTTT. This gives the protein CASSEPGLNTEAFF.

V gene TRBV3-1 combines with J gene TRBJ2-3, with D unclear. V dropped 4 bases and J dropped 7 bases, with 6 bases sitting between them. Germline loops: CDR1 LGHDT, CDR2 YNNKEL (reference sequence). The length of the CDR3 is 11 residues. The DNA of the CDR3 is TGTGCCAGCAGCCTCGGAAATACGCAGTATTTT. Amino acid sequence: CASSLGNTQYF.